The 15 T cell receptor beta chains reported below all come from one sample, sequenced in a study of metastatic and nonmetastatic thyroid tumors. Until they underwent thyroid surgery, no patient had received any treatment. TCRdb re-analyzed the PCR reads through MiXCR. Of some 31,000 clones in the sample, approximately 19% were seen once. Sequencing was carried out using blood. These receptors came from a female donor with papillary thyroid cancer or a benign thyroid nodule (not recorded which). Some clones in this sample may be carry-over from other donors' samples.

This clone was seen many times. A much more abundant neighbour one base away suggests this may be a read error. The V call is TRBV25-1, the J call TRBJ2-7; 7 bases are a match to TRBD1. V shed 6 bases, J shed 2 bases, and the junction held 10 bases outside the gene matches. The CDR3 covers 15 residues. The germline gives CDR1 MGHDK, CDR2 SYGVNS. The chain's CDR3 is CASSLPGTEAYEQYF. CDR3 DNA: TGTGCCAGCAGCCTACCTGGGACAGAGGCCTACGAGCAGTACTTC.

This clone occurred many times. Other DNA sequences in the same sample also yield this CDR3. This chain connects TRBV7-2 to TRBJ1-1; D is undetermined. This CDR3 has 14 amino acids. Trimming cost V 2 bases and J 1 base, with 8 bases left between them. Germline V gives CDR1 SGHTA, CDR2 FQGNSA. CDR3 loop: CASSLISGNTEAFF. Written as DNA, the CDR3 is TGTGCCAGCAGCTTAATTTCGGGGAACACTGAAGCTTTCTTT.

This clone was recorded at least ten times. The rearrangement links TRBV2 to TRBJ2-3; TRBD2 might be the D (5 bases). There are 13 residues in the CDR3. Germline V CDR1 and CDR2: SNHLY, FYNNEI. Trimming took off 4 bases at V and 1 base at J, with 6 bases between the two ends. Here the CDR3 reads CASSVLGTDTQYF. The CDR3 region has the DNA TGTGCCAGCAGTGTACTAGGCACAGATACGCAGTATTTT.

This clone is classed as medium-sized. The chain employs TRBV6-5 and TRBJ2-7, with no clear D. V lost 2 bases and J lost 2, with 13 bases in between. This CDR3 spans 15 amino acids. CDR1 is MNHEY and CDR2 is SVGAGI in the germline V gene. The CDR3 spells CASSYTQLVPYEQYF. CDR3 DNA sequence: TGTGCCAGCAGTTACACCCAACTTGTTCCCTACGAGCAGTACTTC.

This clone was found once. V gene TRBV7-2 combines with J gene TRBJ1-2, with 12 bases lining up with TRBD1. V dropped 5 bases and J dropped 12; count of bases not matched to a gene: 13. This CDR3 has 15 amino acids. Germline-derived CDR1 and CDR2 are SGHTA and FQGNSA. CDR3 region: CASSEGDRGQDVHTF. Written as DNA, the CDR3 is TGTGCCAGCAGCGAGGGGGACAGGGGGCAGGATGTCCACACCTTC. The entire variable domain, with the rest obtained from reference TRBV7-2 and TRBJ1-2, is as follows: GAGVSQSPSNKVTEKGKDVELRCDPISGHTALYWYRQSLGQGLEFLIYFQGNSAPDKSGLPSDRFSAERTGGSVSTLTIQRTQQEDSAVYLCASSEGDRGQDVHTFGSGTRLTVV.

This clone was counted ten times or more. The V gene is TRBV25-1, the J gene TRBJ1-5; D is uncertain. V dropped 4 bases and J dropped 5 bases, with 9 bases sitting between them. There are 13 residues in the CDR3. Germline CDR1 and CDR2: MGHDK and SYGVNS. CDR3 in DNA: TGTGCCAGCAGTGGGACGGGCGATCAGCCCCAGCATTTT. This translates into CASSGTGDQPQHF.

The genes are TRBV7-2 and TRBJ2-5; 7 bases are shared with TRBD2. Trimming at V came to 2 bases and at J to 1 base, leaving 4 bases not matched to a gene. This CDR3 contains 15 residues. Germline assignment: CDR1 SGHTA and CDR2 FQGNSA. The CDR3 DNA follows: TGTGCCAGCAGCTTATATAGCGGGCGCCAAGAGACCCAGTACTTC. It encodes CASSLYSGRQETQYF.

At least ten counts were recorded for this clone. The DNA of the CDR3 is TGTGCCAGTAGTAGTGCAGCGGGAGGCTCCAATGAGCAGTTCTTC. As protein: CASSSAAGGSNEQFF. V and J are TRBV19 and TRBJ2-1; 9 nucleotides align to TRBD2. The CDR3 runs 15 residues. Germline CDR1 reads LNHDA; CDR2 reads SQIVND (reference sequence). J lost 6 bases, V lost 4 bases, and 7 bases had no gene match.

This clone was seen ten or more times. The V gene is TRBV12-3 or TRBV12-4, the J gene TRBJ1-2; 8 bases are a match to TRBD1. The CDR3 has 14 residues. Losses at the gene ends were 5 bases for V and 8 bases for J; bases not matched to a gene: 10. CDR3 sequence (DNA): TGTGCCAGCAGTCATATGGACAGGGCGTCGGGCTACACCTTC. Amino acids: CASSHMDRASGYTF.

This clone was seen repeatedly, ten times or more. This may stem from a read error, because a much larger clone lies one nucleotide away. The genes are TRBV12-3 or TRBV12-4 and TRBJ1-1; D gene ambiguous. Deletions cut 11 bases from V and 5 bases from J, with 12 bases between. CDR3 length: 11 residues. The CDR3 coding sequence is TGTGCCGGCACCCCGGGGACTGAAGCTTTCTTT. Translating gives CAGTPGTEAFF.

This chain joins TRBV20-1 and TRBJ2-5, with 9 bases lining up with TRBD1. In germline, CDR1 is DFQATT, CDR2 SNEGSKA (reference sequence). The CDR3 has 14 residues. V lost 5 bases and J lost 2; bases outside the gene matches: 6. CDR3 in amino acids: CSAGTGSDQETQYF. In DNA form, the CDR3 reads TGCAGTGCTGGGACAGGGTCCGATCAAGAGACCCAGTACTTC.

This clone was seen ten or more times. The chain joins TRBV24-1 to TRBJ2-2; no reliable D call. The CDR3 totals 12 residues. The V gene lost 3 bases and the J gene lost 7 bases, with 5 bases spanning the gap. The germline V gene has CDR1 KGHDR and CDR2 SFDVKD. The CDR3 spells CATSDAYGELFF. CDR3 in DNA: TGTGCCACCAGTGATGCGTACGGGGAGCTGTTTTTT.

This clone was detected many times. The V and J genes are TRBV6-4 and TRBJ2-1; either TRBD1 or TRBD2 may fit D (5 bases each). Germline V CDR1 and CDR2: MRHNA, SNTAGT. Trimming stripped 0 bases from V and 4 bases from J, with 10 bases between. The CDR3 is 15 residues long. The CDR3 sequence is CASSDSEGPYNEQFF. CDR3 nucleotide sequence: TGTGCCAGCAGTGACTCTGAGGGGCCTTACAATGAGCAGTTCTTC.

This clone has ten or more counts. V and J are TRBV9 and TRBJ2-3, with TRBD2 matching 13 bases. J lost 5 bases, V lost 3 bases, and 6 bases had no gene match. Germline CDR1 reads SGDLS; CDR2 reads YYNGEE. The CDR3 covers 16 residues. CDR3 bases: TGTGCCAGCAGCGCACAACTAGCGGGAGGGTTAGATACGCAGTATTTT. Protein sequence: CASSAQLAGGLDTQYF.

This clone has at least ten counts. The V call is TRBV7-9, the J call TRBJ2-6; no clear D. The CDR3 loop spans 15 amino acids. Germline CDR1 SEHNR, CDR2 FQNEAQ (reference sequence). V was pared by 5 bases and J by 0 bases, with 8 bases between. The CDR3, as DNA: TGTGCCAGCAGCCCTCAGAGCTCTGGGGCCAACGTCCTGACTTTC. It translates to CASSPQSSGANVLTF.